At least ten counts were recorded for the clone carrying this T cell receptor beta chain. What it recognizes is unknown. The sorted libraries took about a million CD4+ or CD8+ T cells. The cDNA was generated by 5'RACE with 10-nucleotide random UMIs. MiXCR was run by TCRdb on the 5' RACE reads, yielding one entry per CDR3 protein. There are 20,000 or so distinct CDR3 sequences in the sample; 7.5% occur only once, and less than 20% lies in the top ten. These data belong to a study of neurological immune-mediated disorders. CDR1 and CDR2 from the germline V gene are DFQATT and SNEGSKA (reference sequence). Trimming pared 1 base from V and 5 bases from J, leaving 18 bases between. The CDR3 is 16 residues long. Overall study findings and caveats: The highest TCR clonal expansion occurred in HTLV-1-associated myelopathy; multiple sclerosis fell below healthy controls. CDR3 amino acid sequences found in expanded clones were never shared across subjects, suggesting private repertoires in all groups.

This TCR derives from a woman aged 25 to 45 with HTLV-1-associated myelopathy (HAM/TSP). V usage is TRBV20-1 and J usage is TRBJ2-1; D possibly corresponds to TRBD2 (7 bases). Material: CD8+ T cells from blood. CDR3 protein: CSARGYGGPGDNEQFF. The CDR3 DNA is TGCAGTGCTAGAGGCTACGGGGGGCCGGGGGACAATGAGCAGTTCTTC.